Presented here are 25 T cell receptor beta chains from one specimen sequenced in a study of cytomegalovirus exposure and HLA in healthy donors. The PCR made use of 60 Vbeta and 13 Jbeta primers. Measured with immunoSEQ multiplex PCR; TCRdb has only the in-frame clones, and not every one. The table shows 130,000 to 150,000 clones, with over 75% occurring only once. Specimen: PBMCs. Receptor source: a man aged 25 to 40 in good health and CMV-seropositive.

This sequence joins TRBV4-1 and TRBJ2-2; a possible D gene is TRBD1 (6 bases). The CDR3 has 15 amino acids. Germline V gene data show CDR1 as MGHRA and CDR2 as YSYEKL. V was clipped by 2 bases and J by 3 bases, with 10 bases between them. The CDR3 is CASSQSQGYTGELFF. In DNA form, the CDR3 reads TGCGCCAGCAGCCAAAGCCAGGGGTACACCGGGGAGCTGTTTTTT.

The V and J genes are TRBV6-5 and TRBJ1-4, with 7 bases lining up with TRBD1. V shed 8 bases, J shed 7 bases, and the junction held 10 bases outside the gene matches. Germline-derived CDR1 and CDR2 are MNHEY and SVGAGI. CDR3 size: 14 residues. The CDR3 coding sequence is TGTGCCAGCCGATCACGGGACAGCCTTGAAAAACTGTTTTTT. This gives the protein CASRSRDSLEKLFF.

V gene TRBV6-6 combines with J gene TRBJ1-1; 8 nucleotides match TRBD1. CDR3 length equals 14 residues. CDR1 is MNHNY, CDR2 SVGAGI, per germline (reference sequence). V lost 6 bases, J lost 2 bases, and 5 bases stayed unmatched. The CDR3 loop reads CASSLDRGNTEAFF. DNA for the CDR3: TGTGCCAGCAGCCTAGACAGGGGAAACACTGAAGCTTTCTTT.

Written as DNA, the CDR3 is TGTGCCAGCTCCCCCGGGACAGGAGGGGGTCGATATGGCTACACCTTC. Translation gives CASSPGTGGGRYGYTF. The rearrangement uses TRBV18 and TRBJ1-2; TRBD1 matches 8 bases. Per the germline V gene, CDR1 is KGHSH and CDR2 is LQKENI. This CDR3 comprises 16 residues. V gave up 6 bases and J gave up 5 bases; unmatched junction bases: 14.

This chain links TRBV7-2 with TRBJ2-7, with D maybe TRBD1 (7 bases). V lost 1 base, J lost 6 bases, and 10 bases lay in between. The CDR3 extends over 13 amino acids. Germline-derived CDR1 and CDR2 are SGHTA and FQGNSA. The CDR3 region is CASSLDQGGEQYF. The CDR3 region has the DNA TGTGCCAGCAGCTTAGATCAGGGGGGCGAGCAGTACTTC.

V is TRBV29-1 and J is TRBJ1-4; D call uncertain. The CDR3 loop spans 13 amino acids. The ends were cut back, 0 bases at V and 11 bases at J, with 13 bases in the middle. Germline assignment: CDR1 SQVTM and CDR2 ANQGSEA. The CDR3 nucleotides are TGCAGCGTTGAAGAGGTCCAGACGCGGAAACTGTTTTTT. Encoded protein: CSVEEVQTRKLFF.

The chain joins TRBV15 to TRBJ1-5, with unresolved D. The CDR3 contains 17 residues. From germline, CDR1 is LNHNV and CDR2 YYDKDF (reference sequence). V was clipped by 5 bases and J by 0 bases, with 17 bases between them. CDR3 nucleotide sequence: TGTGCCACCAGCTCCCCGATGTCCATTAGTAGCAATCAGCCCCAGCATTTT. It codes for CATSSPMSISSNQPQHF.

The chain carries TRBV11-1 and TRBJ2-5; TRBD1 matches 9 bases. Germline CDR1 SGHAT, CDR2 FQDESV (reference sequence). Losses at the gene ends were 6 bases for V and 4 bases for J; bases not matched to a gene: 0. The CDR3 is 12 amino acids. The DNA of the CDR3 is TGTGCCAGCAGGGGACAGGGAGAGACCCAGTACTTC. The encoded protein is CASRGQGETQYF.

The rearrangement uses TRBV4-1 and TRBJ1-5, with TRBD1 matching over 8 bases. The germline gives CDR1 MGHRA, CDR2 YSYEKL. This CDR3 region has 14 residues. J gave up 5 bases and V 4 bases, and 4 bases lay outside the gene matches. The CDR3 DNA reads TGCGCCAGCAGCCCGGACAGGGAGGATCAGCCCCAGCATTTT. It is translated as CASSPDREDQPQHF.

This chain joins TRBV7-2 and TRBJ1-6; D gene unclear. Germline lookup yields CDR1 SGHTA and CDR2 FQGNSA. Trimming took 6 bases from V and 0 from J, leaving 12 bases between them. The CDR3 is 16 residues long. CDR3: CASRETVSSYNSPLHF. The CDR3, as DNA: TGTGCCAGCAGAGAAACCGTCAGCTCCTATAATTCACCCCTCCACTTT.

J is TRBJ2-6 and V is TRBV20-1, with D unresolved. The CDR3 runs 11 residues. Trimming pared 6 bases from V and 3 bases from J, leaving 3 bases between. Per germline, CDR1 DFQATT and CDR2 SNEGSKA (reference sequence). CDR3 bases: TGCAGTGCGCGTGGGGCCAACGTCCTGACTTTC. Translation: CSARGANVLTF.

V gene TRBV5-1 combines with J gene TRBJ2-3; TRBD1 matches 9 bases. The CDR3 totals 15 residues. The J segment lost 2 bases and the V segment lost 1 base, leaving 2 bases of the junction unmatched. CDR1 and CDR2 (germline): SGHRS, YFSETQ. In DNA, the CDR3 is TGCGCCAGCAGCTTGACAGGGGGCTTCACAGATACGCAGTATTTT. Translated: CASSLTGGFTDTQYF.

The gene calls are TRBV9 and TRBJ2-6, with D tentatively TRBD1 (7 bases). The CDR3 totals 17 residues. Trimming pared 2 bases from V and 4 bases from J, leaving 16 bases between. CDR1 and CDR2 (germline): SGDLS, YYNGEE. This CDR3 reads CASSVQEGAPGANVLTF. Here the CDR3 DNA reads TGTGCCAGCAGCGTTCAGGAGGGGGCGCCGGGGGCCAACGTCCTGACTTTC.

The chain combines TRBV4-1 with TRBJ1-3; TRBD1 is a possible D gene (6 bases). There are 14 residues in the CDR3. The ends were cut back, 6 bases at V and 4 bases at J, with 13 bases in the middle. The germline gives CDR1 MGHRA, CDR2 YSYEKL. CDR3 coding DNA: TGCGCCAGCAGAAACAGGGTGGCGGGAAACACCATATATTTT. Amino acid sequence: CASRNRVAGNTIYF.

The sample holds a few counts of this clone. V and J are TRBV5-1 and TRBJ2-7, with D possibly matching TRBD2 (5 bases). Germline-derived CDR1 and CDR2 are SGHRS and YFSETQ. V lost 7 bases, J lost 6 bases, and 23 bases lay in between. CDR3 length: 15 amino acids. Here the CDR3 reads CASSFGGSATGEQYF. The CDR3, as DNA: TGCGCCAGCTCCTTTGGCGGGTCCGCGACCGGCGAGCAGTACTTC.

The CDR3 loop is CASSLAGGRTYEQYF. The DNA of the CDR3 is TGTGCCAGCAGCTTGGCGGGGGGACGTACCTACGAGCAGTACTTC. This chain links TRBV5-4 with TRBJ2-5, with 7 bases matching TRBD2. The J call may be mistaken, given a closer DNA end match to TRBJ2-7. This CDR3 spans 15 amino acids. CDR1 and CDR2 from the germline V gene are SGHNT and YYREEE (reference sequence).

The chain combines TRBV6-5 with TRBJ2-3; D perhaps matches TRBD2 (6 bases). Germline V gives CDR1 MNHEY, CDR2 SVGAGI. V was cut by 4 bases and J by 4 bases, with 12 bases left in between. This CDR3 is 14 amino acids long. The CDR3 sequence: CASSWGLLADTQYF. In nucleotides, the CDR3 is TGTGCCAGCAGTTGGGGACTTCTCGCAGATACGCAGTATTTT.

In DNA form, the CDR3 reads TGTGCCAGCTCGCGGAGGACTAGCGACTCCTACGAGCAGTACTTC. It codes for CASSRRTSDSYEQYF. This chain uses TRBV18 with TRBJ2-7, with 9 positions matching TRBD2. This CDR3 is 15 amino acids long. Germline values: CDR1 KGHSH, CDR2 LQKENI. V dropped 6 bases and J dropped 0; count of bases not matched to a gene: 6.

CDR3 DNA: TGTGCCAGCAGCTTAGTGGGGATCGGGGGACAAGAGACCCAGTACTTC. Its protein is CASSLVGIGGQETQYF. This rearrangement joins TRBV7-6 to TRBJ2-5; D possibly corresponds to TRBD2 (6 bases). CDR1 is SGHVS, CDR2 FNYEAQ, per germline. There are 16 residues in the CDR3. Trimming removed 1 base at V and 2 bases at J, with 14 bases between. The full variable domain, rest sourced from reference TRBV7-6 and TRBJ2-5, is GAGVSQSPRYKVTKRGQDVALRCDPISGHVSLYWYRQALGQGPEFLTYFNYEAQQDKSGLPNDRFSAERPEGSISTLTIQRTEQRDSAMYRCASSLVGIGGQETQYFGPGTRLLVL.

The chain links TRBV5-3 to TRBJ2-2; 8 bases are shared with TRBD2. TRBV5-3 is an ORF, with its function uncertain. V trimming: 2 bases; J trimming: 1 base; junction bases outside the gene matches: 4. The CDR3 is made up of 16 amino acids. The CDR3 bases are TGTGCCAGAAGCTTTAGCGGGACCGAGAACACCGGGGAGCTGTTTTTT. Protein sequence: CARSFSGTENTGELFF.

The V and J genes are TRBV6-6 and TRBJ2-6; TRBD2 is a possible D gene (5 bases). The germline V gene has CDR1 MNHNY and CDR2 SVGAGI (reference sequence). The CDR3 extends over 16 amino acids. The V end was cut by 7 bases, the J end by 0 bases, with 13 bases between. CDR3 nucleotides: TGTGCCAGCATACGGGGAGTAGGCTCTGGGGCCAACGTCCTGACTTTC. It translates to CASIRGVGSGANVLTF.

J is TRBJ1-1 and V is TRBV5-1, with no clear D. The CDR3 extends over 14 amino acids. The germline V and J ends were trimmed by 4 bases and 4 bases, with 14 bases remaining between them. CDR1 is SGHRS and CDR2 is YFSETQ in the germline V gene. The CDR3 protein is CASSTETRGTEAFF. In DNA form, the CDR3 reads TGCGCCAGCAGCACCGAGACCCGGGGCACTGAAGCTTTCTTT.

This CDR3 is CASSSRQGPGDTEAFF. The CDR3 DNA sequence: TGTGCCAGCAGCTCCCGACAGGGGCCGGGGGACACTGAAGCTTTCTTT. The V and J genes are TRBV5-4 and TRBJ1-1; 8 bases align to TRBD1. With V trimmed by 3 bases and J by 3 bases, 10 bases remained unmatched. Per the germline V gene, CDR1 is SGHNT and CDR2 is YYREEE (reference sequence). The CDR3 sequence is 16 residues long.

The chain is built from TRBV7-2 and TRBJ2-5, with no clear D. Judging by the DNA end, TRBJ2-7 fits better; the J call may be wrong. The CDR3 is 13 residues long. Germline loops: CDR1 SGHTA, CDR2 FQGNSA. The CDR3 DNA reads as TGTGCCAGCAGCTCCAATCAGGCCTACGAGCAGTACTTC. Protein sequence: CASSSNQAYEQYF.

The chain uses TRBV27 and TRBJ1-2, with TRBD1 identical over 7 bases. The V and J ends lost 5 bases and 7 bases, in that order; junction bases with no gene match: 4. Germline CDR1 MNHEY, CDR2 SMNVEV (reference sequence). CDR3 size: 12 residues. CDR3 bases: TGTGCCAGCAGTGACAGGGTGACTGGCTACACCTTC. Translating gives CASSDRVTGYTF.